This T cell receptor (beta chain) was observed in a study of shared clonotypes between healthy human individuals. CDR3 size: 11 residues. Germline CDR1 MDHEN, CDR2 SYDVKM. V lost 8 bases, J lost 3 bases, and 5 bases lay in between. Sequencing used immunoSEQ multiplex PCR; TCRdb keeps in-frame clones, though not all of them. The sample consists of over a million clones, around 95% of them appearing once. This clonotype was obtained from a man under 40 in good health. Sequences were obtained from naive CD4+ T cells sorted from blood. Subset given: CD45RA+ positively selected. The V gene is TRBV28, the J gene TRBJ1-5; D gene ambiguous. This CDR3 reads CASGNNQPQHF. CDR3 coding DNA: TGTGCCAGCGGGAACAATCAGCCCCAGCATTTT.